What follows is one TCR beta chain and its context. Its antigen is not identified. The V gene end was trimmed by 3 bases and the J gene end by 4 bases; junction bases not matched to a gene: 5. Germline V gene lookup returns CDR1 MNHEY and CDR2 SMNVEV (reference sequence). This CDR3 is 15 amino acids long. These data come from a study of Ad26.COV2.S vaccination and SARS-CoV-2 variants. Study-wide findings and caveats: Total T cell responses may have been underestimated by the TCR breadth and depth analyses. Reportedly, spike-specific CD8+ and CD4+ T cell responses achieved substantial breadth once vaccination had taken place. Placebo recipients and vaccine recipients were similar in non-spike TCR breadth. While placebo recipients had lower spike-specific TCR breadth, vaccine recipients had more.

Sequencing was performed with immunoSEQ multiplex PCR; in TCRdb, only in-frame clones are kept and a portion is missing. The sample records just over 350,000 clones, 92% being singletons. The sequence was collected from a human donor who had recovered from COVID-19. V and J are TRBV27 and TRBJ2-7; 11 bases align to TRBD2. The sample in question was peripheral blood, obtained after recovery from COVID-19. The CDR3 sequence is CASSFTSGGIYEQYF. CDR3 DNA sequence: TGTGCCAGCAGTTTTACTAGCGGGGGAATTTACGAGCAGTACTTC.